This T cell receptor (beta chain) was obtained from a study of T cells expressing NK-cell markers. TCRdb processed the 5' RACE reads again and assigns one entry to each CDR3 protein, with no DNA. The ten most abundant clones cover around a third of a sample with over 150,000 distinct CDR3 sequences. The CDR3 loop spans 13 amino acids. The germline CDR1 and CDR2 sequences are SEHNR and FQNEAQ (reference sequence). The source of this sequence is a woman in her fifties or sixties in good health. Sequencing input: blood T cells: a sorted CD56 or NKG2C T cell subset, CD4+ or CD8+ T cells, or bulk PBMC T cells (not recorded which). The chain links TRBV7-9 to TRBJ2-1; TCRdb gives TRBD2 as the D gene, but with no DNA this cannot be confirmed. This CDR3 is CASSLDGSGEQFF.